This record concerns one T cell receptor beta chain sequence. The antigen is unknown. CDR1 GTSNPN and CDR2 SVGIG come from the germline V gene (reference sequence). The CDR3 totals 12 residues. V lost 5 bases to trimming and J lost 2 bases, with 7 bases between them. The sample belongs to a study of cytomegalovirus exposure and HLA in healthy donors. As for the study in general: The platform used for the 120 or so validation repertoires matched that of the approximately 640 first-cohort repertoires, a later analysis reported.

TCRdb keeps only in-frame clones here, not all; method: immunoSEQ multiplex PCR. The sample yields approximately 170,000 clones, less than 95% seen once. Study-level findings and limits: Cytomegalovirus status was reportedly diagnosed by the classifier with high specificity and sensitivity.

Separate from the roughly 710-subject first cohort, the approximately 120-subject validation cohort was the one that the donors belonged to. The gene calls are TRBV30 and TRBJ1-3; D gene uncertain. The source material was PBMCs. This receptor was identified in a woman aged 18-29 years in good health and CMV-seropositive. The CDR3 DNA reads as TGTGCCTGGCGGGGAACTGGAAACACCATATATTTT. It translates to CAWRGTGNTIYF.